This T cell receptor (beta chain) derives from a study of shared clonotypes between healthy human individuals. In the study overall: The composition of the donors was a couple of women and a few men aged 18 to 49.

Assay: immunoSEQ multiplex PCR; the TCRdb copy retains only in-frame clones and omits some. The table shows roughly 1 million clones, with 75% occurring only once. Of note for this clone: Antigen unknown. Additional DNA sequences in this sample encode the identical CDR3.

Study findings and constraints: Only blood was sampled; tissue repertoires likely differ.

Germline CDR1 is MGHDK and CDR2 is SYGVNS. This CDR3 has 13 amino acids. V was clipped by 4 bases and J by 0 bases, with 6 bases between them. Material: memory CD4+ T cells sorted from blood. The subset here: CD45RA-negative fraction. The sequence was collected from a man between 18 and 29 years old in good health. The gene calls are TRBV25-1 and TRBJ1-1, with no clear D. The CDR3 DNA sequence: TGTGCCAGCAGTGTCCAGGTGAACACTGAAGCTTTCTTT. This sequence encodes CASSVQVNTEAFF.